Reported below is one TCR beta chain. As yet, its antigen is unknown. The sample is drawn from a study of PD-1 blockade in classical Hodgkin lymphoma. The trim removed 5 bases at V and 3 bases at J, leaving 4 bases unmatched. Germline-derived CDR1 and CDR2 are SGHAT and FQNNGV. This CDR3 has 14 amino acids. Generated by immunoSEQ multiplex PCR, the TCRdb table keeps only in-frame clones and is missing some. The profile shows roughly 24,000 clones, about 80% of them singletons. Broader study findings: Healthy donors were reported to have higher baseline TCR diversity than newly diagnosed patients.

Regarding time point: cycle 4 day 1 (C4D1), after more than five weeks of nivolumab. Every patient was affected by relapse after autologous stem cell transplantation, while exposure to brentuximab vedotin was not uniform. Sequences were derived from peripheral blood mononuclear cells (PBMCs), sampled before the fourth cycle of nivolumab. The V gene is TRBV11-2, the J gene TRBJ1-1; 9 nucleotides match TRBD1. The source of this sequence is a human donor with classical Hodgkin lymphoma. The CDR3 region has the DNA TGTGCCAGCAGCGGACAGGGGAAGGACACTGAAGCTTTCTTT. Protein sequence: CASSGQGKDTEAFF.